The 18 T cell receptor beta chains listed next were all sequenced from one sample in a study of memory CD4+ T cells and cytomegalovirus serostatus. The sort gate was single viable CD3+CD4+CD8-CD45RO+ cells for memory CD4+ T cells. This table comes from immunoSEQ multiplex PCR, and its TCRdb copy is limited to in-frame clones, with some not included. Altogether 61,000 or so clones are present, about three quarters being singletons, with the ten largest covering almost 0.55%. The sequenced sample was memory CD4+ T cells from blood. These receptors were collected from an adult in good health and CMV-seronegative. Some clones in this sample may be carry-over from other donors' samples.

The chain recombines TRBV27 with TRBJ1-1; TRBD1 is a possible D gene (5 bases). V was clipped by 1 base and J by 6 bases, with 6 bases between them. Germline V lookup: CDR1 MNHEY, CDR2 SMNVEV (reference sequence). The CDR3 is 12 residues long. In nucleotides, the CDR3 is TGTGCCAGCAGTTTATGGGGGTCTGAAGCTTTCTTT. Protein product: CASSLWGSEAFF.

The chain carries TRBV5-8 and TRBJ1-6, with 8 bases matching TRBD1. Germline trimming cut 0 bases from V and 2 bases from J; bases unmatched to any gene: 7. The CDR3 has 18 residues. Germline-derived CDR1 and CDR2 are SGHTS and YDEGEE. The CDR3 here is CASSLDVWTGTYNSPLHF. The CDR3 DNA reads TGTGCCAGCAGCTTGGATGTGTGGACAGGGACCTATAATTCACCCCTCCACTTT.

DNA for the CDR3: TGTGCCAGCAGCTCATTTAAAGGGACTACCTACAATGAGCAGTTCTTC. Protein: CASSSFKGTTYNEQFF. The chain couples TRBV5-4 to TRBJ2-1, with 7 nucleotides matching TRBD2. CDR1 is SGHNT and CDR2 is YYREEE in the germline V gene (reference sequence). This CDR3 spans 16 amino acids. Unmatched junction bases numbered 8, after V lost 3 bases and J lost 2 bases.

The rearrangement uses TRBV19 and TRBJ2-2; 11 positions agree with TRBD1. The CDR3 extends over 16 amino acids. Germline V gives CDR1 LNHDA, CDR2 SQIVND (reference sequence). J was trimmed by 2 bases and V by 3 bases; bases with no gene match: 2. DNA of the CDR3: TGTGCCAGTAGTATGCGGACAGGGGGCAACACCGGGGAGCTGTTTTTT. Protein: CASSMRTGGNTGELFF.

The chain combines TRBV28 with TRBJ2-1, with TRBD2 as a possible D gene (6 bases). CDR1 and CDR2 from the germline V gene are MDHEN and SYDVKM. This CDR3 has 16 residues. V gave up 6 bases and J gave up 0 bases, with 15 bases separating them. The CDR3 reads CASSRGLADSYNEQFF. CDR3 nucleotide sequence: TGTGCCAGCAGCCGGGGCTTAGCGGACTCCTACAATGAGCAGTTCTTC.

The CDR3 loop reads CASSSRTGETGEQYF. The CDR3 nucleotides read TGCGCCAGCAGCTCCCGGACAGGGGAGACGGGGGAGCAGTACTTC. J is TRBJ2-7 and V is TRBV5-1, with 9 bases aligning to TRBD1. V gave up 3 bases and J gave up 7 bases; unmatched junction bases: 11. This CDR3 has 15 residues. Germline V gene lookup returns CDR1 SGHRS and CDR2 YFSETQ.

The V and J genes are TRBV28 and TRBJ1-2, with TRBD1 matching 8 bases. The CDR3 totals 14 residues. Germline V gives CDR1 MDHEN, CDR2 SYDVKM. The junction had 6 bases not matched to a gene; V was cut back by 9 bases and J by 0 bases. CDR3 bases: TGTGCCAGTTCCCCGGGACAGGCTAACTATGGCTACACCTTC. Encoded protein: CASSPGQANYGYTF.

The chain recombines TRBV19 with TRBJ1-2; 9 nucleotides agree with TRBD1. V lost 5 bases, J lost 2 bases, and 6 bases stayed unmatched. This CDR3 is 15 amino acids long. The germline gives CDR1 LNHDA, CDR2 SQIVND (reference sequence). The CDR3 DNA reads TGTGCCAGTAGTGTAACAGGGGGCTTGAACTATGGCTACACCTTC. Translated: CASSVTGGLNYGYTF.

This clone was picked up one time. The chain couples TRBV30 to TRBJ2-7, with D possibly TRBD2 on 7 matching bases. From germline, CDR1 is GTSNPN and CDR2 SVGIG (reference sequence). Trimming pared 0 bases from V and 7 bases from J, leaving 10 bases between. The CDR3 has 12 residues. The CDR3 DNA reads TGTGCCTGGAGTGTCGGGGGGCCTGAGCAGTACTTC. Protein: CAWSVGGPEQYF. Supplemented by reference TRBV30 and TRBJ2-7, the full variable domain reads SQTIHQWPATLVQPVGSPLSLECTVEGTSNPNLYWYRQAAGRGLQLLFYSVGIGQISSEVPQNLSASRPQDRQFILSSKKLLLSDSGFYLCAWSVGGPEQYFGPGTRLTVT.

This clone has only a few counts. The V call is TRBV11-2, the J call TRBJ1-1; D might be TRBD1 (5 bases). The CDR3 spans 13 residues. The V gene's germline CDR1 is SGHAT and CDR2 FQNNGV. V dropped 8 bases and J dropped 2 bases, with 12 bases sitting between them. CDR3 protein: CASVGVSNTEAFF. CDR3 nucleotide sequence: TGTGCCAGCGTGGGGGTAAGCAACACTGAAGCTTTCTTT. The entire variable domain, with the rest obtained from reference TRBV11-2 and TRBJ1-1, is as follows: EAGVAQSPRYKIIEKRQSVAFWCNPISGHATLYWYQQILGQGPKLLIQFQNNGVVDDSQLPKDRFSAERLKGVDSTLKIQPAKLEDSAVYLCASVGVSNTEAFFGQGTRLTVV.

This clone occurred a few times. The rearrangement joins TRBV6-1 to TRBJ1-2; possibly TRBD1 for D (5 bases). Germline CDR1 and CDR2: MNHNS and SASEGT. This CDR3 comprises 13 residues. Between the trimmed V and J ends, which lost 6 bases and 3 bases, there was a span of 11 bases. The CDR3 nucleotides read TGTGCCAGCAGATATGGGACCGACTATGGCTACACCTTC. It is translated as CASRYGTDYGYTF.

This clone was detected only once. The chain combines TRBV28 with TRBJ2-7; unclear D gene. In germline, CDR1 is MDHEN, CDR2 SYDVKM. The CDR3 length is 12 residues. The V gene lost 5 bases and the J gene lost 0 bases, with 5 bases spanning the gap. Here the CDR3 DNA reads TGTGCCAGCAGTCTTAGCTCCTACGAGCAGTACTTC. It yields the protein CASSLSSYEQYF. Using reference TRBV28 and TRBJ2-7 for the parts outside the CDR3, the full variable domain is DVKVTQSSRYLVKRTGEKVFLECVQDMDHENMFWYRQDPGLGLRLIYFSYDVKMKEKGDIPEGYSVSREKKERFSLILESASTNQTSMYLCASSLSSYEQYFGPGTRLTVT.

This clone came up once. This chain connects TRBV9 to TRBJ2-7; D gene unclear. Trimming cost V 2 bases and J 0 bases, with 9 bases left between them. CDR3 length: 14 residues. Germline values: CDR1 SGDLS, CDR2 YYNGEE. The CDR3 loop is CASSVFSDSYEQYF. As DNA, the CDR3 is TGTGCCAGCAGCGTGTTCTCGGACTCCTACGAGCAGTACTTC.

This chain connects TRBV10-3 to TRBJ2-2; no firm D call. V was cut by 0 bases and J by 7 bases, with 9 bases left in between. This CDR3 spans 14 amino acids. Per germline, CDR1 ENHRY and CDR2 SYGVKD. The CDR3 sequence: CAISESMDRGELFF. The CDR3 DNA follows: TGTGCCATCAGTGAGTCGATGGATCGCGGGGAGCTGTTTTTT.

The chain links TRBV5-4 to TRBJ2-7; TRBD2 is a possible D gene (5 bases). V lost 5 bases and J lost 2, with 14 bases in between. This CDR3 is built from 14 residues. From germline, CDR1 is SGHNT and CDR2 YYREEE (reference sequence). The CDR3: CASRPTGSPYEQYF. CDR3 in DNA: TGTGCCAGCAGGCCAACGGGATCCCCCTACGAGCAGTACTTC.

The table lists this clone with a count of one. The CDR3 bases are TGTGCCTGGAGTATCGACCCCTCTGGGGCCAACGTCCTGACTTTC. Its translation: CAWSIDPSGANVLTF. The chain employs TRBV30 and TRBJ2-6; no firm D call. CDR1 GTSNPN and CDR2 SVGIG come from the germline V gene (reference sequence). V was cut by 2 bases and J by 0 bases, with 8 bases left in between. The CDR3 has 15 residues.

The V and J genes are TRBV5-6 and TRBJ1-3; D might be TRBD1 (5 bases). The V end was cut by 3 bases, the J end by 4 bases, with 17 bases between. In germline, CDR1 is SGHDT, CDR2 YYEEEE. CDR3 size: 16 residues. CDR3 region: CASSSIRGLRGNTIYF. CDR3 nucleotides: TGTGCCAGCAGCTCGATAAGGGGTCTGCGGGGAAACACCATATATTTT.

This chain joins TRBV7-9 and TRBJ1-2; 9 nucleotides match TRBD1. Per germline, CDR1 SEHNR and CDR2 FQNEAQ (reference sequence). V was clipped by 3 bases and J by 3 bases; unmatched bases: 2. The CDR3 consists of 14 residues. CDR3 coding DNA: TGTGCCAGCAGCTTCGGGACAGGGCACTATGGCTACACCTTC. Its translation is CASSFGTGHYGYTF.